This is a list of T cell receptor beta chains from one sample in a study of technical replicates of blood from several donors. The protocol was immunoSEQ multiplex PCR, while the TCRdb copy is restricted to in-frame clones and leaves out a portion. The sample shows approximately 70,000 clones, nearly 97% of them seen only once. Sequenced material: T cells isolated from PBMCs. The origin of the receptors is a human donor in good health. CDR3s include the opening cysteine and the closing phenylalanine or tryptophan.

v_gene,CDR3aa
TRBV29-1,CSVPGLTYEQYF
TRBV29-1,CSVESKFTEAFF
TRBV6-5,CASRGTSGTHNEQFF
TRBV30,CAWSPDRGNQPQHF
TRBV27,CASSMHPRQGLYGYTF
TRBV1,CTSKTSGGGPGELFF
TRBV10-1,CASSPSLGAYEQYF
TRBV4-1,CASSQSPTDTGELFF
TRBV6-1,CASSEGTSGLYEQYF
TRBV6-5,CASSRAGGTDTQYF
TRBV11-3,CASSLSRGIQYF
TRBV5-4,CASSPRLAGVTDTQYF
TRBV27,CASSLWTWGGSGELFF
TRBV6-5,CASSYSWRGRSTEAFF
TRBV5-6,CASSLGQGVGDTQYF
TRBV5-1,CASSRRTGEDEQYF
TRBV27,CASRPRGIYGYTF
TRBV9,CASSAGGGGTEAFF
TRBV5-1,CASSLGAMNTEAFF
TRBV19,CASSTYRDGETQYF
TRBV5-1,CASSLFGGDSYEQYF
TRBV4-2,CASSQDYSIQGLWYGYTF
TRBV11-3,CASSLRDSSTDTQYF
TRBV5-4,CASSPGTAKYEQYF
TRBV5-1,CASSFAGIEQYF
TRBV4-1,CASSQTALLASGRETQYF
TRBV2,CASVNEQGGNTIYF
TRBV6-5,CASTLRDTRDGYTF
TRBV27,CASKSGTANTGELFF
TRBV29-1,CSVSGGAAYNEQFF
TRBV2,CASSVTGDGYTF
TRBV7-9,CASSSPGQGLRETQYF
TRBV11-2,CASSLGGRGPYYSNQPQHF